Ten or more counts support the clone carrying this T cell receptor beta chain. Its specificity is unknown. Researchers took RNA transcripts and amplified the TCR beta CDR3 regions from them. When the TCR CDR3 underwent first-round RT-PCR, the HTBI primer set was used. TCRdb re-derived calls from the multiplex PCR reads in MiXCR, one entry per CDR3 protein. The data show around 300,000 distinct CDR3 sequences, about 25% seen once. More than 8.5 ml of fresh peripheral blood supplied the PBMCs. The sample originates from a study of T cells in Graves' hyperthyroidism and ophthalmopathy. Regarding the study as a whole: Ophthalmopathy got predicted by the model a median 6.5 months before its onset. Ophthalmopathy could be told apart from stable hyperthyroidism with a 13 V-J model.

This CDR3 region has 16 residues. V trimming: 5 bases; J trimming: 4 bases; junction bases outside the gene matches: 14. Per the germline V gene, CDR1 is SGHVS and CDR2 is FNYEAQ. Sequencing was carried out using blood. This TCR derives from a man in his forties with Graves' hyperthyroidism that later progressed to Graves' ophthalmopathy. This sequence joins TRBV7-6 and TRBJ2-7, with 7 nucleotides matching TRBD1. The CDR3 nucleotides read TGTGCCAGCAGCCTTGTAACAGGGGCGACGGGGTACGAGCAGTACTTC. Translating it yields CASSLVTGATGYEQYF. The full variable domain, its missing parts supplied by reference TRBV7-6 and TRBJ2-7, is GAGVSQSPRYKVTKRGQDVALRCDPISGHVSLYWYRQALGQGPEFLTYFNYEAQQDKSGLPNDRFSAERPEGSISTLTIQRTEQRDSAMYRCASSLVTGATGYEQYFGPGTRLTVT.